Presented here are 19 T cell receptor beta chains from one specimen sequenced in a study of beta chain features in type 1 diabetes. Study observations and caveats: Shorter TCRB CDR3s, moderately but significantly so, marked every one of the four CD4+ subsets in Type 1 diabetes patients.

The entirety of the isolated RNA underwent reverse transcription, so expressed TCRB transcripts were sequenced. Generated by immunoSEQ multiplex PCR, the TCRdb table keeps only in-frame clones and is missing some. Of 250,000 to 300,000 clones in the sample, roughly an eighth were seen once. The antigens these receptors bind are not known. Sequencing input: naive CD4+ T cells from blood. These receptors all come from a man aged 30 to 39 with type 1 diabetes.

The sample holds a few counts of this clone. This chain connects TRBV7-9 to TRBJ2-7; TRBD2 matches at 7 bases. The germline V gene encodes CDR1 SEHNR and CDR2 FQNEAQ (reference sequence). The J segment lost 3 bases and the V segment lost 3 bases, leaving 5 bases of the junction unmatched. This CDR3 has 14 amino acids. The CDR3 DNA reads as TGTGCCAGCAGCTTCGGTAGCGGGTTCTACGAGCAGTACTTC. As protein: CASSFGSGFYEQYF.

The chain uses TRBV2 and TRBJ1-2, with 10 bases fitting TRBD1. V lost 9 bases and J lost 8; bases outside the gene matches: 9. The CDR3 consists of 13 residues. Germline V gives CDR1 SNHLY, CDR2 FYNNEI. CDR3 sequence: CARGDRGPGGYTF. In DNA form, the CDR3 reads TGTGCCAGGGGGGACAGGGGTCCGGGAGGCTACACCTTC.

This clone was detected only a few times. This chain links TRBV10-3 with TRBJ1-1; tentatively, D is TRBD1 (6 bases). CDR1 and CDR2 from the germline V gene are ENHRY and SYGVKD. Trimming stripped 6 bases from V and 1 base from J, with 21 bases between. The CDR3 is 17 residues long. The CDR3 region has the DNA TGTGCCATCAGGATGCGTCAGGGGCCCGGTCGGAACACTGAAGCTTTCTTT. The encoded protein is CAIRMRQGPGRNTEAFF.

The rearrangement links TRBV4-2 to TRBJ2-2, with 7 bases lining up with TRBD2. J lost 0 bases, V lost 5 bases, and 3 bases had no gene match. The CDR3 length is 15 residues. Germline V lookup: CDR1 LGHNA, CDR2 YNFKEQ. The CDR3 nucleotides read TGTGCCAGCAGCTTCGGGACTACGAACACCGGGGAGCTGTTTTTT. This encodes CASSFGTTNTGELFF.

This clone was counted between two and nine times. V gene TRBV30 combines with J gene TRBJ1-1, with TRBD1 matching over 7 bases. The J segment lost 0 bases and the V segment lost 5 bases, leaving 3 bases of the junction unmatched. Germline assignment: CDR1 GTSNPN and CDR2 SVGIG (reference sequence). This CDR3 comprises 13 residues. CDR3 nucleotide sequence: TGTGCCTGGCGGGGACAGTTGAACACTGAAGCTTTCTTT. This encodes CAWRGQLNTEAFF.

This clone was observed a few times. This rearrangement joins TRBV12-2 to TRBJ2-5; no check of the table's D call, TRBD2, against the DNA was made. TRBV12-2 is reported as a pseudogene. This CDR3 spans 16 amino acids. This CDR3 is CASRFRDSCRRETQYF. CDR3 nucleotides: TGTGCAAGTCGCTTCCGGGACTCCTGCCGCCGGGAGACCCAGTACTTC.

This chain joins TRBV27 and TRBJ2-7; D is unresolved. CDR1 MNHEY and CDR2 SMNVEV come from the germline V gene (reference sequence). The CDR3 is 13 amino acids. V shed 6 bases and J shed 4 bases, with 13 bases lying between them. CDR3 region: CASSHVFGYEQYF. The CDR3 DNA reads as TGTGCCAGCAGCCATGTGTTCGGGTACGAGCAGTACTTC.

In DNA, the CDR3 is TGTGCCGTATATAGCGGGAGTTCTTTAGACGGGGAGCTGTTTTTT. This sequence encodes CAVYSGSSLDGELFF. The chain couples TRBV10-3 to TRBJ2-2; 9 positions agree with TRBD2. Trimming at V came to 11 bases and at J to 7 bases, leaving 14 bases not matched to a gene. CDR1 is ENHRY, CDR2 SYGVKD, per germline. The CDR3 consists of 15 residues.

The gene calls are TRBV7-9 and TRBJ2-5; 12 positions match TRBD2. V dropped 0 bases and J dropped 6; count of bases not matched to a gene: 8. CDR1 SEHNR and CDR2 FQNEAQ come from the germline V gene (reference sequence). This CDR3 region has 17 residues. The CDR3 sequence: CASSLASSGRAAKTQYF. DNA of the CDR3: TGTGCCAGCAGCTTAGCCTCTAGCGGGAGGGCCGCGAAGACCCAGTACTTC.

This clone showed up just a few times. J is TRBJ1-5 and V is TRBV28, with D possibly matching TRBD1 (5 bases). Germline lookup yields CDR1 MDHEN and CDR2 SYDVKM. The CDR3 is 21 amino acids. Trimming removed 6 bases from V and 1 base from J, with 31 bases in between. The CDR3 DNA follows: TGTGCCAGCAGAACCGTGTGGGGAAAGGCGGGGCGGGCCAAGAGCAATCAGCCCCAGCATTTT. The encoded protein is CASRTVWGKAGRAKSNQPQHF.

The rearrangement links TRBV7-2 to TRBJ1-5, with D unclear. CDR3 length equals 13 residues. CDR1 is SGHTA, CDR2 FQGNSA, per germline. Trimming removed 4 bases from V and 4 bases from J, with 8 bases in between. Here the CDR3 reads CASSSEANQPQHF. The CDR3 nucleotides are TGTGCCAGCAGCTCAGAGGCTAATCAGCCCCAGCATTTT.

DNA for the CDR3: TGCGCCAGCAGCTTGGGCCGGGCTGGGGCCAACGTCCTGACTTTC. Amino acid sequence: CASSLGRAGANVLTF. This chain uses TRBV5-1 with TRBJ2-6, with no clear D. The V gene lost 0 bases and the J gene lost 2 bases, with 6 bases spanning the gap. Germline lookup yields CDR1 SGHRS and CDR2 YFSETQ. The CDR3 contains 15 residues.

In its sample, this clone was seen a few times. The chain recombines TRBV18 with TRBJ2-1, with 9 positions matching TRBD2. Losses at the gene ends were 3 bases for V and 6 bases for J; bases not matched to a gene: 6. Germline V gene data show CDR1 as KGHSH and CDR2 as LQKENI. The CDR3 consists of 15 residues. DNA for the CDR3: TGTGCCAGCTCACCCGCGGTAGCGGGAGTCAATGAGCAGTTCTTC. This encodes CASSPAVAGVNEQFF.

V is TRBV6-1 and J is TRBJ2-5; 10 nucleotides match TRBD1. The CDR3 has 16 amino acids. Germline loops: CDR1 MNHNS, CDR2 SASEGT. J lost 1 base, V lost 3 bases, and 5 bases had no gene match. The CDR3 region has the DNA TGTGCCAGCAGTGACTTAAGGACAGGGGGCCAAGAGACCCAGTACTTC. Its protein product is CASSDLRTGGQETQYF.

This clone was recorded a few times. The chain carries TRBV28 and TRBJ1-5, with D perhaps matching TRBD1 (5 bases). Germline V gene lookup returns CDR1 MDHEN and CDR2 SYDVKM. V was clipped by 1 base and J by 6 bases, with 10 bases between them. The CDR3 runs 14 residues. Written as DNA, the CDR3 is TGTGCCAGCAGTTTATCCAGGGTGGGTCAGCCCCAGCATTTT. Protein product: CASSLSRVGQPQHF.

This clone was seen a few times. The rearrangement links TRBV13 to TRBJ1-1, with 10 bases aligning to TRBD1. The junction had 14 bases not matched to a gene; V was cut back by 2 bases and J by 5 bases. Germline lookup yields CDR1 PRHDT and CDR2 FYEKMQ (reference sequence). CDR3 length: 18 amino acids. The chain's CDR3 is CASSLWRVWDRGETEAFF. CDR3 bases: TGTGCCAGCAGCTTATGGCGTGTTTGGGACAGGGGAGAGACTGAAGCTTTCTTT.

This clone showed up just a few times. The V and J genes are TRBV5-1 and TRBJ2-5; possible D gene TRBD2, 5 bases. There are 14 residues in the CDR3. The V gene's germline CDR1 is SGHRS and CDR2 YFSETQ. Trimming took 4 bases from V and 3 from J, leaving 13 bases between them. Here the CDR3 DNA reads TGCGCCAGCAGCGCCGGAGGCCTCAAAGAGACCCAGTACTTC. Translation: CASSAGGLKETQYF. Variable domain in full (rest from reference TRBV5-1 and TRBJ2-5): KAGVTQTPRYLIKTRGQQVTLSCSPISGHRSVSWYQQTPGQGLQFLFEYFSETQRNKGNFPGRFSGRQFSNSRSEMNVSTLELGDSALYLCASSAGGLKETQYFGPGTRLLVL.

This clone was counted between two and nine times. The J gene is TRBJ1-1, the V gene TRBV10-3; D might be TRBD1 (6 bases). Per the germline V gene, CDR1 is ENHRY and CDR2 is SYGVKD. This CDR3 contains 14 residues. V lost 5 bases to trimming and J lost 1 base, with 11 bases between them. The CDR3 DNA reads TGTGCCATCAGTAGTGAAGGGGGGAACACTGAAGCTTTCTTT. Protein product: CAISSEGGNTEAFF.

The rearrangement links TRBV5-1 to TRBJ2-7; tentatively, D is TRBD1 (6 bases). The CDR3 spans 16 residues. Germline CDR1 and CDR2: SGHRS and YFSETQ. V was cut by 2 bases and J by 6 bases, with 21 bases left in between. CDR3 nucleotides: TGCGCCAGCAGCTTAGCCGTTACAGGGCTTGGTGGCGAGCAGTACTTC. It translates to CASSLAVTGLGGEQYF.